This T cell receptor beta chain was obtained from a study of OX40 agonist ivuxolimab in advanced cancers. General observations from the study: Expanded clones were, on average, more numerous in CD8+ T cells than in CD4+.

The assay was immunoSEQ multiplex PCR, and TCRdb's table has in-frame clones only and misses some. The data show approximately 58,000 clones, with around 90% seen just once and roughly 0.45% held by the top ten. This CDR3 has 13 amino acids. Germline values: CDR1 SGHDN, CDR2 FVKESK. V was shortened by 0 bases and J by 7 bases, with 9 bases between the two germline ends. In this sample, this clone turned up a few times. No antigen is known for it. The chain carries TRBV14 and TRBJ1-1, with D maybe TRBD1 (5 bases). Sequenced material: CD4+ or CD8+ T cells sorted from blood, taken in a trial of the OX40 agonist ivuxolimab. The TCR originated in an adult with an advanced solid tumor such as melanoma, head and neck, liver or kidney cancer. CDR3 amino acids: CASSQDGGIEAFF. The CDR3 nucleotides read TGTGCCAGCAGCCAAGATGGGGGGATTGAAGCTTTCTTT.